This TCR beta chain emerged from a study of cytomegalovirus exposure and HLA in healthy donors. The V gene's germline CDR1 is SGHRS and CDR2 YFSETQ. This CDR3 has 16 amino acids. In the PCR, 60 Vbeta and 13 Jbeta primers were used. Sequencing was performed with immunoSEQ multiplex PCR; in TCRdb, only in-frame clones are kept and a portion is missing. Among approximately 150,000 clones listed, roughly two thirds were seen once. The material sequenced was PBMCs. The V gene is TRBV5-1, the J gene TRBJ2-5, with TRBD2 matching over 11 bases. The J call is in doubt because the DNA end fits TRBJ2-7 better. This clonotype originated in a woman in her twenties or thirties in good health and CMV-seronegative. The CDR3: CASSLGTSGFSYEQYF. The CDR3 DNA sequence: TGCGCCAGCAGCCTAGGGACTAGCGGATTCTCCTACGAGCAGTACTTC.